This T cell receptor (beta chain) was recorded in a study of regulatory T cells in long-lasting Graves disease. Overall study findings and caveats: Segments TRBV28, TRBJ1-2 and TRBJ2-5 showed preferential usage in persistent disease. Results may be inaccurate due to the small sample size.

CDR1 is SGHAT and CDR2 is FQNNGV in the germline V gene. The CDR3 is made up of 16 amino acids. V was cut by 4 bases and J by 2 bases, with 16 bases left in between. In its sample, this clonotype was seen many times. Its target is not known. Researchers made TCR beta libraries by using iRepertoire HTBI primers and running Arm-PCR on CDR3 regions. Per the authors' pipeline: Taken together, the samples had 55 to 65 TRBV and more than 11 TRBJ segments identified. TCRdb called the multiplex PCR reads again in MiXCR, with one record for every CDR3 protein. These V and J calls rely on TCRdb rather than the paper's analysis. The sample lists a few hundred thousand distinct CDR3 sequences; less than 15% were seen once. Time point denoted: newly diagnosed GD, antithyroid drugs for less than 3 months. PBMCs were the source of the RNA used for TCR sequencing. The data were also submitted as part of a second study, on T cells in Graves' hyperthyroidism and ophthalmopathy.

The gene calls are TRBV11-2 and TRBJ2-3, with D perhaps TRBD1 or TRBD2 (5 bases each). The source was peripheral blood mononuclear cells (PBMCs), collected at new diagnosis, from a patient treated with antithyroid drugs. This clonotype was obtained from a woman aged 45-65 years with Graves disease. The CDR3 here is CASSSVPGTTTDTQYF. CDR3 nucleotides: TGTGCCAGCAGCTCCGTCCCCGGGACCACCACAGATACGCAGTATTTT. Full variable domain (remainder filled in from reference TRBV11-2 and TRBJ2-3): EAGVAQSPRYKIIEKRQSVAFWCNPISGHATLYWYQQILGQGPKLLIQFQNNGVVDDSQLPKDRFSAERLKGVDSTLKIQPAKLEDSAVYLCASSSVPGTTTDTQYFGPGTRLTVL.